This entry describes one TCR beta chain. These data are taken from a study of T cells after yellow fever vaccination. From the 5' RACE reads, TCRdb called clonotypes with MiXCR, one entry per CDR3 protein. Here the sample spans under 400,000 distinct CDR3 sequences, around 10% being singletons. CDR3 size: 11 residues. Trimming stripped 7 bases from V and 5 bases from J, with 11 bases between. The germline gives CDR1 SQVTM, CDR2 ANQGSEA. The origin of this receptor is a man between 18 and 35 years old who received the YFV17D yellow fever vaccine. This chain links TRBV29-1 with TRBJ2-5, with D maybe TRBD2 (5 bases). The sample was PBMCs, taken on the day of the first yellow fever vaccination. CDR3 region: CSAGEWETQYF. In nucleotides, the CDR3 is TGCAGCGCCGGGGAGTGGGAGACCCAGTACTTC. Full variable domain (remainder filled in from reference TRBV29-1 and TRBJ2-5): SAVISQKPSRDICQRGTSLTIQCQVDSQVTMMFWYRQQPGQSLTLIATANQGSEATYESGFVIDKFPISRPNLTFSTLTVSNMSPEDSSIYLCSAGEWETQYFGPGTRLLVL.